Below are 25 T cell receptor beta chains sequenced from a single sample in a study of blood T cell repertoires in COVID-19. Libraries were prepared by immunoSEQ multiplex PCR; TCRdb keeps only in-frame clonotypes and omits some of them. The data contain 79,000 or so clones, approximately 86% of them singletons. The sample consisted of peripheral blood. These receptors were obtained from a human donor in a cohort sampled during active COVID-19.

This clone was observed a few times. The chain carries TRBV27 and TRBJ2-1, with 10 bases identical to TRBD1. The CDR3 consists of 17 residues. Germline CDR1 reads MNHEY; CDR2 reads SMNVEV (reference sequence). V trimming: 4 bases; J trimming: 2 bases; junction bases outside the gene matches: 8. The DNA for the CDR3 is TGTGCCAGCAGTTCCCGGGGACAGGGGAGCCCCTACAATGAGCAGTTCTTC. Translated, it gives CASSSRGQGSPYNEQFF.

The table lists this clone with a count of one. This rearrangement joins TRBV7-9 to TRBJ1-6, with a tentative D call TRBD1 (5 bases). The germline V gene encodes CDR1 SEHNR and CDR2 FQNEAQ (reference sequence). Trimming stripped 3 bases from V and 4 bases from J, with 7 bases between. This CDR3 region has 14 residues. The CDR3 is CASSFQGYNSPLHF. The CDR3, as DNA: TGTGCCAGCAGCTTTCAGGGTTATAATTCACCCCTCCACTTT.

The chain carries TRBV9 and TRBJ1-1, with D unresolved. Between the trimmed V and J ends, which lost 0 bases and 4 bases, there was a span of 10 bases. CDR1 is SGDLS and CDR2 is YYNGEE in the germline V gene. The CDR3 has 14 residues. The CDR3 coding sequence is TGTGCCAGCAGCGTAGATTCGGAGAGCACTGAAGCTTTCTTT. This sequence encodes CASSVDSESTEAFF.

The rearrangement uses TRBV29-1 and TRBJ2-1; TRBD2 agrees at 7 bases. The germline V gene has CDR1 SQVTM and CDR2 ANQGSEA. V shed 6 bases, J shed 6 bases, and the junction held 8 bases outside the gene matches. There are 13 residues in the CDR3. The chain's CDR3 is CSVGRDLFNEQFF. CDR3 DNA: TGCAGCGTGGGGAGGGACTTGTTCAATGAGCAGTTCTTC.

This clone was seen a handful of times. This chain joins TRBV6-5 and TRBJ1-5; TRBD1 aligns across 7 bases. Germline CDR1 MNHEY, CDR2 SVGAGI. With 6 bases clipped from V and 2 bases from J, the junction kept 7 bases outside the gene matches. This CDR3 region has 15 residues. The CDR3 coding sequence is TGTGCCAGCAGCCTAGGCACAGGGGGCAATCAGCCCCAGCATTTT. Protein sequence: CASSLGTGGNQPQHF.

CDR3 DNA: TGTGCTAGTGGTCTTAGAGGGGGGGCCCAAGAGACCCAGTACTTC. It translates to CASGLRGGAQETQYF. The chain recombines TRBV12-5 with TRBJ2-5; D perhaps matches TRBD2 (7 bases). The CDR3 extends over 15 amino acids. Trimming cost V 5 bases and J 1 base, with 14 bases left between them. CDR1 is LGHNT, CDR2 FRNRAP, per germline.

The chain recombines TRBV4-3 with TRBJ1-2, with D maybe TRBD1 (5 bases). Trimming pared 4 bases from V and 8 bases from J, leaving 14 bases between. This CDR3 spans 13 amino acids. Germline assignment: CDR1 LGHNA and CDR2 YSLEER. DNA of the CDR3: TGCGCCAGCAGCCTAGAGCAGGGCGGCGGCTACACCTTC. This gives the protein CASSLEQGGGYTF.

The chain couples TRBV25-1 to TRBJ2-5; 7 bases are a match to TRBD1. The V gene's germline CDR1 is MGHDK and CDR2 SYGVNS. The J segment lost 4 bases and the V segment lost 6 bases, leaving 5 bases of the junction unmatched. This CDR3 spans 13 amino acids. CDR3 in amino acids: CASSPTGTETQYF. The CDR3 bases are TGTGCCAGCAGCCCGACAGGGACAGAGACCCAGTACTTC.

The chain links TRBV9 to TRBJ2-2; 13 nucleotides agree with TRBD2. The CDR3 length is 15 residues. Germline CDR1 reads SGDLS; CDR2 reads YYNGEE. Unmatched junction bases numbered 1, after V lost 3 bases and J lost 5 bases. In DNA, the CDR3 is TGTGCCAGCAGCGCGGGACTAGCGGGGACCGGGGAGCTGTTTTTT. It is translated as CASSAGLAGTGELFF.

The chain couples TRBV7-9 to TRBJ1-5, with 8 bases that match TRBD1. Germline values: CDR1 SEHNR, CDR2 FQNEAQ (reference sequence). J lost 7 bases, V lost 3 bases, and 8 bases had no gene match. The CDR3 has 15 amino acids. The CDR3 DNA is TGTGCCAGCAGCTTCCAGACAGGGGATGAACAGCCCCAGCATTTT. This gives the protein CASSFQTGDEQPQHF. Variable domain in full (rest from reference TRBV7-9 and TRBJ1-5): DTGVSQNPRHKITKRGQNVTFRCDPISEHNRLYWYRQTLGQGPEFLTYFQNEAQLEKSRLLSDRFSAERPKGSFSTLEIQRTEQGDSAMYLCASSFQTGDEQPQHFGDGTRLSIL.

CDR3 sequence (DNA): TGTGCCAGCAGTTTATCACAGGACAAGTATAATTCACCCCTCCACTTT. Its protein product is CASSLSQDKYNSPLHF. The chain joins TRBV28 to TRBJ1-6; D possibly corresponds to TRBD1 (5 bases). CDR1 MDHEN and CDR2 SYDVKM come from the germline V gene. The CDR3 covers 16 residues. V was clipped by 1 base and J by 4 bases, with 11 bases between them.

This clone turned up a few times. The rearrangement uses TRBV27 and TRBJ1-3; D remains ambiguous. The V end lost 2 bases, the J end lost 0 bases, and 8 bases lay between the germline ends. From germline, CDR1 is MNHEY and CDR2 SMNVEV (reference sequence). This CDR3 contains 15 residues. The CDR3 here is CASSLAPSSGNTIYF. The CDR3 nucleotides are TGTGCCAGCAGTTTAGCCCCGAGCTCTGGAAACACCATATATTTT.

This rearrangement joins TRBV7-9 to TRBJ1-1; D gene uncertain. The CDR3 has 13 residues. Germline values: CDR1 SEHNR, CDR2 FQNEAQ (reference sequence). Trimming pared 5 bases from V and 11 bases from J, leaving 18 bases between. The CDR3 DNA follows: TGTGCCAGCAGCGTCCTTGGTGGAGCTTGGGCTTTCTTT. This gives the protein CASSVLGGAWAFF.

A single count supports this clone. The rearrangement links TRBV7-8 to TRBJ2-7; D is uncertain. This CDR3 has 11 amino acids. V shed 7 bases and J shed 3 bases, with 7 bases lying between them. CDR1 is SGHVS and CDR2 is FQNEAQ in the germline V gene. The CDR3 sequence is CASTSSYEQYF. The CDR3 DNA reads as TGTGCCAGCACCTCTAGCTACGAGCAGTACTTC.

This clone was observed a few times. The chain employs TRBV4-2 and TRBJ2-1; 10 bases align to TRBD2. CDR1 LGHNA and CDR2 YNFKEQ come from the germline V gene. V trimming: 2 bases; J trimming: 9 bases; junction bases outside the gene matches: 10. The CDR3 length is 16 residues. CDR3 sequence (DNA): TGTGCCAGCAGCCAATCGGCTAGCGGGGGCGCATCTGAGCAGTTCTTC. Its protein is CASSQSASGGASEQFF.

The genes are TRBV27 and TRBJ1-5; D remains ambiguous. In germline, CDR1 is MNHEY, CDR2 SMNVEV (reference sequence). Deletions cut 7 bases from V and 4 bases from J, with 11 bases between. This CDR3 is built from 13 residues. The CDR3 spells CASTPRWNQPQHF. In DNA, the CDR3 is TGTGCCAGCACGCCCAGGTGGAATCAGCCCCAGCATTTT.

The V call is TRBV5-1, the J call TRBJ2-6; 11 nucleotides align to TRBD2. This CDR3 is built from 21 residues. The junction had 18 bases not matched to a gene; V was cut back by 4 bases and J by 3 bases. Germline-derived CDR1 and CDR2 are SGHRS and YFSETQ. The CDR3: CASSPGTSGTRFSGGANVLTF. In DNA form, the CDR3 reads TGCGCCAGCAGCCCAGGGACTAGCGGAACTCGTTTCTCTGGTGGGGCCAACGTCCTGACTTTC.

This chain links TRBV11-3 with TRBJ2-1; TRBD2 agrees at 10 bases. CDR3 length equals 15 residues. Germline loops: CDR1 SGHNT, CDR2 YENEEA. V lost 3 bases, J lost 2 bases, and 1 base stayed unmatched. The chain's CDR3 is CASSFSGGAYNEQFF. The CDR3 nucleotides read TGTGCCAGCAGCTTCAGCGGGGGGGCCTACAATGAGCAGTTCTTC.

This chain links TRBV7-2 with TRBJ1-2; no clear D. Trimming took off 5 bases at V and 7 bases at J, with 11 bases between the two ends. Germline assignment: CDR1 SGHTA and CDR2 FQGNSA. This CDR3 comprises 12 residues. The CDR3 DNA reads TGTGCCAGCAGCCTACCTACTGGTGGCTACACCTTC. This gives the protein CASSLPTGGYTF.

V is TRBV28 and J is TRBJ1-4; the D gene is possibly TRBD1 (6 bases). This CDR3 contains 14 residues. The germline V and J ends were trimmed by 6 bases and 8 bases, with 16 bases remaining between them. CDR1 MDHEN and CDR2 SYDVKM come from the germline V gene. CDR3 protein: CASRQGLSTEKLFF. The CDR3 DNA sequence: TGTGCCAGCAGGCAGGGGCTGAGTACGGAAAAACTGTTTTTT.

V gene TRBV28 combines with J gene TRBJ1-2; TRBD1 is a possible D gene (6 bases). Germline CDR1 and CDR2: MDHEN and SYDVKM. CDR3 length: 15 amino acids. V dropped 5 bases and J dropped 3 bases, with 16 bases sitting between them. The CDR3 region is CASSPDTGLHYGYTF. The CDR3 DNA reads TGTGCCAGCAGTCCCGATACAGGGCTCCACTATGGCTACACCTTC.

The J gene is TRBJ2-1, the V gene TRBV28, with 7 nucleotides matching TRBD2. Germline-derived CDR1 and CDR2 are MDHEN and SYDVKM. The V and J ends lost 6 bases and 0 bases, in that order; junction bases with no gene match: 8. CDR3 size: 16 residues. Here the CDR3 reads CASSASGRSSYNEQFF. DNA of the CDR3: TGTGCCAGCAGCGCTAGCGGCCGCAGCTCCTACAATGAGCAGTTCTTC.

The chain combines TRBV3-1 (or the pseudogene TRBV3-2) with TRBJ1-5; TRBD1 might be the D (6 bases). Deletions cut 11 bases from V and 1 base from J, with 15 bases between. The CDR3 is 14 residues long. CDR1 LGHDT and CDR2 YNNKEL come from the germline V gene (reference sequence). Here the CDR3 reads CAVSSGVSNQPQHF. In nucleotides, the CDR3 is TGTGCCGTTTCATCAGGGGTCAGCAATCAGCCCCAGCATTTT.

V is TRBV19 and J is TRBJ2-4; a weak D match, TRBD2 (5 bases). This CDR3 has 14 residues. V gave up 6 bases and J gave up 0 bases, with 9 bases separating them. CDR1 is LNHDA, CDR2 SQIVND, per germline (reference sequence). This chain's CDR3 is CASRDSLAKNIQYF. In DNA form, the CDR3 reads TGTGCCAGTAGGGACTCGCTAGCCAAAAACATTCAGTACTTC.

The V call is TRBV9, the J call TRBJ2-1; possible D gene TRBD1, 6 bases. The CDR3 sequence is 15 residues long. Germline V gene sequence: CDR1 SGDLS, CDR2 YYNGEE. The germline V and J ends were trimmed by 2 bases and 3 bases, with 12 bases remaining between them. CDR3 sequence reads: CASSVGQNLYNEQFF. The CDR3, as DNA: TGTGCCAGCAGCGTCGGACAGAACCTCTACAATGAGCAGTTCTTC.